Listed here is a single T cell receptor (beta chain). Since all of the isolated RNA was reverse transcribed, expressed TCRB transcripts were what got sequenced. About 3.6 million reads was the average for naive, central memory and regulatory T cell samples. Sequencing was performed with immunoSEQ multiplex PCR; in TCRdb, only in-frame clones are kept and a portion is missing. The sample carries about 360,000 clones, over 9.5% recorded once. The data are from a study of beta chain features in type 1 diabetes. The V gene's germline CDR1 is KGHSH and CDR2 LQKENI. The CDR3 extends over 14 amino acids. Unmatched junction bases numbered 6, after V lost 6 bases and J lost 5 bases. It was via CD45RO/CCR7/CD25/CD127/CD95/CD27 that CD4+ naive, central memory, regulatory and stem cell-like memory cells were sorted.

The TCR sequence derives from a man between 18 and 35 years old in good health. The chain uses TRBV18 and TRBJ2-7; TRBD2 matches 11 bases. What was sequenced was naive CD4+ T cells from blood. CDR3 coding DNA: TGTGCCAGCTCGCCTAGCGGGAGGCCGCACGAGCAGTACTTC. It specifies CASSPSGRPHEQYF.